This T cell receptor beta chain was captured in a study of blood T cells in healthy people across ages. Study details: The template switching approach captured approximately one barcoded beta molecule for every two T cells.

CDR3 length: 16 residues. Germline CDR1 reads MGHDK; CDR2 reads SYGVNS. V lost 0 bases, J lost 1 base, and 4 bases stayed unmatched. PCR was performed a second time for roughly 7 to 11 cycles using a sample-barcoded 5' primer and a J-beta primer mix. TCRdb re-analysed the 5' RACE reads in MiXCR, keeping a single row per CDR3 protein. The table includes 600,000 to 800,000 distinct CDR3 sequences, roughly 20% detected once. This clonotype showed up just a few times. The chain is built from TRBV25-1 and TRBJ2-3; 7 positions match TRBD1. This sequence was found in a man between 65 and 85 years old in good health. Sequencing was carried out using blood. The DNA of the CDR3 is TGTGCCAGCAGTGAATATACCACAGGGGGCACAGATACGCAGTATTTT. This encodes CASSEYTTGGTDTQYF.